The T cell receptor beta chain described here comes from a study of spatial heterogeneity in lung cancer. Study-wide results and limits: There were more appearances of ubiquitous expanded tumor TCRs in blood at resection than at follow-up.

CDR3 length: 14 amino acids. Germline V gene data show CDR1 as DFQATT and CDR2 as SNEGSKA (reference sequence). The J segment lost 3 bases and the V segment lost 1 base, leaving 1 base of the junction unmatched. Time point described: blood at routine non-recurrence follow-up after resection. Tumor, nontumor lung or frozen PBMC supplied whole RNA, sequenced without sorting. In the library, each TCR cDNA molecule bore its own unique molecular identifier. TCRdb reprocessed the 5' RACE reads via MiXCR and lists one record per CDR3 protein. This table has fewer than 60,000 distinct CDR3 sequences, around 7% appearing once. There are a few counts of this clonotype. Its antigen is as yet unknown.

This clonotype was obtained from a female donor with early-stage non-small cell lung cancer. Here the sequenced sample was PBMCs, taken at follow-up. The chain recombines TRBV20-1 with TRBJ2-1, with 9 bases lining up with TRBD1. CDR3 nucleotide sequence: TGCAGTGCTAGAGGACAGGGGGTCTACAATGAGCAGTTCTTC. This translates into CSARGQGVYNEQFF.